This entry lists 23 T cell receptor beta chains sequenced from one sample in a study of cytomegalovirus exposure and HLA in healthy donors. PCR employed 60 Vbeta and 13 Jbeta primers. Using immunoSEQ multiplex PCR, the repertoire was profiled, and TCRdb retains in-frame clones only, with some absent. The table has some 160,000 clones, 80% seen once; the top ten hold roughly 6.2%. The specimen sequenced was PBMCs. These receptors all stem from a male donor in good health and CMV-seropositive.

This rearrangement joins TRBV27 to TRBJ2-1; 12 nucleotides match TRBD2. CDR1 and CDR2 (germline): MNHEY, SMNVEV (reference sequence). The CDR3 has 15 residues. V lost 3 bases and J lost 8; bases outside the gene matches: 5. The CDR3 region is CASSFRLAGVDEQFF. CDR3 bases: TGTGCCAGCAGTTTTAGACTAGCGGGAGTGGATGAGCAGTTCTTC.

The V and J genes are TRBV18 and TRBJ2-7, with 7 positions matching TRBD2. Looked up from germline, CDR1 is KGHSH and CDR2 is LQKENI. The V gene end was trimmed by 1 base and the J gene end by 5 bases; junction bases not matched to a gene: 8. This CDR3 has 15 amino acids. The CDR3 DNA reads TGTGCCAGCTCACCACTGGAGGGAGGGCCCCACGAGCAGTACTTC. Protein: CASSPLEGGPHEQYF.

This chain links TRBV5-1 with TRBJ2-5; a weak D match, TRBD2 (6 bases). This CDR3 is 14 amino acids long. V dropped 3 bases and J dropped 1 base, with 10 bases sitting between them. Germline V gene lookup returns CDR1 SGHRS and CDR2 YFSETQ. CDR3 sequence reads: CASSSAGFQETQYF. The CDR3 nucleotides read TGCGCCAGCAGCTCGGCGGGATTCCAAGAGACCCAGTACTTC.

The genes are TRBV29-1 and TRBJ1-1; possible D gene TRBD1, 5 bases. The V gene lost 6 bases and the J gene lost 10 bases, with 18 bases spanning the gap. The CDR3 sequence is 12 residues long. Per germline, CDR1 SQVTM and CDR2 ANQGSEA. CDR3 sequence reads: CSVPGAQGRAFF. CDR3 nucleotides: TGCAGCGTCCCTGGGGCCCAGGGCAGAGCTTTCTTT.

This chain joins TRBV6-1 and TRBJ2-2; 10 bases align to TRBD2. There are 14 residues in the CDR3. CDR1 is MNHNS, CDR2 SASEGT, per germline. The V and J ends lost 5 bases and 5 bases, in that order; junction bases with no gene match: 2. CDR3 protein: CASSRLAGTGELFF. DNA for the CDR3: TGTGCCAGCAGTCGACTAGCGGGTACCGGGGAGCTGTTTTTT.

The rearrangement uses TRBV14 and TRBJ2-7; 8 bases agree with TRBD1. With 3 bases clipped from V and 2 bases from J, the junction kept 6 bases outside the gene matches. The germline CDR1 and CDR2 sequences are SGHDN and FVKESK. The CDR3 contains 15 residues. The CDR3 nucleotides read TGTGCCAGCAGCCAGGCCGGGACAGGACCCTACGAGCAGTACTTC. It specifies CASSQAGTGPYEQYF.

The CDR3 sequence is CTSSRGWAALMHEQYF. The DNA of the CDR3 is TGCACCAGCAGCCGAGGGTGGGCAGCCCTTATGCACGAGCAGTACTTC. The V and J genes are TRBV1 and TRBJ2-7; TRBD2 is the table's D call, not checked against the DNA. TRBV1 is listed as a pseudogene. There are 16 residues in the CDR3.

The gene calls are TRBV4-1 and TRBJ2-1, with 7 bases matching TRBD1. The CDR3 spans 13 residues. The J segment lost 14 bases and the V segment lost 0 bases, leaving 7 bases of the junction unmatched. The germline CDR1 and CDR2 sequences are MGHRA and YSYEKL. The CDR3 DNA follows: TGCGCCAGCAGCCAAGAGAAGGGGGCCCACGAGTTCTTC. It yields the protein CASSQEKGAHEFF.

The rearrangement joins TRBV18 to TRBJ1-2; D perhaps matches TRBD1 (6 bases). Germline-derived CDR1 and CDR2 are KGHSH and LQKENI. Trimming took off 0 bases at V and 6 bases at J, with 14 bases between the two ends. This CDR3 is built from 15 residues. CDR3 coding DNA: TGTGCCAGCTCACCACCTGGGGGCAGCCGCAATGGCTACACCTTC. As protein: CASSPPGGSRNGYTF.

The chain carries TRBV28 and TRBJ1-5, with D possibly being TRBD1 (5 bases). This CDR3 has 15 amino acids. The germline V gene has CDR1 MDHEN and CDR2 SYDVKM. Trimming cost V 2 bases and J 8 bases, with 16 bases left between them. This CDR3 is CASSLDGQGGKPQHF. Written as DNA, the CDR3 is TGTGCCAGCAGTTTAGATGGGCAGGGAGGGAAGCCCCAGCATTTT.

The rearrangement joins TRBV28 to TRBJ2-7, with TRBD2 as a possible D gene (5 bases). There are 14 residues in the CDR3. V lost 4 bases to trimming and J lost 2 bases, with 12 bases between them. The V gene's germline CDR1 is MDHEN and CDR2 SYDVKM. Here the CDR3 DNA reads TGTGCCAGCAGTTCCGGACTGGAACCCTACGAGCAGTACTTC. It codes for CASSSGLEPYEQYF. The complete variable domain, with remaining parts taken from reference TRBV28 and TRBJ2-7, reads DVKVTQSSRYLVKRTGEKVFLECVQDMDHENMFWYRQDPGLGLRLIYFSYDVKMKEKGDIPEGYSVSREKKERFSLILESASTNQTSMYLCASSSGLEPYEQYFGPGTRLTVT.

The chain carries TRBV4-1 and TRBJ1-5, with TRBD1 identical over 7 bases. V trimming: 4 bases; J trimming: 2 bases; junction bases outside the gene matches: 8. This CDR3 is built from 16 residues. Per the germline V gene, CDR1 is MGHRA and CDR2 is YSYEKL. The CDR3 nucleotides are TGCGCCAGCAGCCCTTATCAGGGGGGAGGCAATCAGCCCCAGCATTTT. Its protein product is CASSPYQGGGNQPQHF.

The table lists this clone with a few counts. The rearrangement links TRBV28 to TRBJ2-1; 8 bases align to TRBD2. Germline assignment: CDR1 MDHEN and CDR2 SYDVKM. Unmatched junction bases numbered 11, after V lost 7 bases and J lost 0 bases. The CDR3 consists of 17 residues. CDR3 residues: CASTSSGTRASYNEQFF. In DNA form, the CDR3 reads TGTGCCAGCACCTCGTCCGGGACTAGGGCCTCCTACAATGAGCAGTTCTTC.

The sample holds a few counts of this clone. The chain joins TRBV4-1 to TRBJ2-7; 9 bases fit TRBD2. V dropped 3 bases and J dropped 4; count of bases not matched to a gene: 4. Germline V CDR1 and CDR2: MGHRA, YSYEKL. The CDR3 contains 14 residues. The DNA for the CDR3 is TGCGCCAGCAGCCAGGGACTAGCTAAATACGAGCAGTACTTC. Its protein product is CASSQGLAKYEQYF.

This clone was found a few times. The V gene is TRBV11-1, the J gene TRBJ2-5; 9 bases are a match to TRBD2. The end of the DNA aligns better with TRBJ2-7, so the J call may be wrong. This CDR3 is built from 14 residues. The germline V gene has CDR1 SGHAT and CDR2 FQDESV (reference sequence). CDR3 bases: TGTGCCAGCAGCCCGCGGGGGGGGTTCTACGAGCAGTACTTC. It is translated as CASSPRGGFYEQYF.

CDR3 amino acids: CASQGQASSYEQYF. CDR3 DNA sequence: TGTGCCAGTCAAGGACAGGCAAGCTCCTACGAGCAGTACTTC. The chain couples TRBV25-1 to TRBJ2-7; 7 nucleotides align to TRBD1. This CDR3 comprises 14 residues. V was pared by 9 bases and J by 0 bases, with 8 bases of the junction left unmatched. Germline CDR1 MGHDK, CDR2 SYGVNS.

The rearrangement joins TRBV4-1 to TRBJ1-2, with 10 nucleotides matching TRBD1. Germline V gene data show CDR1 as MGHRA and CDR2 as YSYEKL. With V trimmed by 0 bases and J by 11 bases, 9 bases remained unmatched. This CDR3 is 15 amino acids long. CDR3 nucleotide sequence: TGCGCCAGCAGCCAAGAGGATGGGACAGGGGTATGGTACACCTTC. It translates to CASSQEDGTGVWYTF.

This clone was counted between two and nine times. The chain recombines TRBV25-1 with TRBJ1-6; 9 nucleotides agree with TRBD1. The CDR3 totals 15 residues. The V and J ends lost 3 bases and 4 bases, in that order; junction bases with no gene match: 1. Germline V CDR1 and CDR2: MGHDK, SYGVNS. CDR3 in amino acids: CASSDGQGYNSPLHF. In DNA, the CDR3 is TGTGCCAGCAGTGATGGACAGGGGTATAATTCACCCCTCCACTTT.

This clone has a single count. The J gene is TRBJ1-1, the V gene TRBV5-1, with TRBD1 matching over 8 bases. This CDR3 has 15 amino acids. Germline V gene sequence: CDR1 SGHRS, CDR2 YFSETQ. V gave up 4 bases and J gave up 4 bases; unmatched junction bases: 9. CDR3 region: CASSPGTGGSTEAFF. DNA for the CDR3: TGCGCCAGCAGCCCCGGGACAGGAGGTAGCACTGAAGCTTTCTTT.

The chain combines TRBV4-1 with TRBJ2-7; 10 positions agree with TRBD2. Per germline, CDR1 MGHRA and CDR2 YSYEKL. The CDR3 runs 14 residues. The V segment lost 2 bases and the J segment 6 bases; nucleotides outside the gene matches: 4. The CDR3 bases are TGCGCCAGCAGCCAAACTACTAGCGGGATCGAGCAGTACTTC. Amino acid sequence: CASSQTTSGIEQYF.

V gene TRBV18 combines with J gene TRBJ1-5; no firm D call. In germline, CDR1 is KGHSH, CDR2 LQKENI. This CDR3 has 15 amino acids. Trimming took off 5 bases at V and 6 bases at J, with 17 bases between the two ends. The CDR3 loop reads CASSLDSLKGQPQHF. The CDR3 bases are TGTGCCAGCTCATTGGACTCCTTAAAGGGTCAGCCCCAGCATTTT.

The rearrangement uses TRBV7-3 and TRBJ2-1; D possibly corresponds to TRBD2 (6 bases). The CDR3 has 15 residues. The V end was cut by 6 bases, the J end by 4 bases, with 16 bases between. Germline values: CDR1 SGHTA, CDR2 FQGTGA. DNA for the CDR3: TGTGCCAGCAGGGAGGGGTCCAGGGCTTACAATGAGCAGTTCTTC. Its translation: CASREGSRAYNEQFF.

The rearrangement links TRBV6-4 to TRBJ1-6; D perhaps matches TRBD1 (5 bases). The V and J ends lost 2 bases and 4 bases respectively, with 9 bases between them. The CDR3 consists of 15 residues. The germline CDR1 and CDR2 sequences are MRHNA and SNTAGT. The CDR3, as DNA: TGTGCCAGCAGTGACGCTGGGGGGTATAATTCACCCCTCCACTTT. Translated: CASSDAGGYNSPLHF.